What follows are 10 T cell receptor beta chains derived from one specimen sequenced in a study of blood T cells in healthy people across ages. Primed by a sample-barcoded 5' primer and a J-beta primer mix, a second PCR proceeded for 7 to 11 cycles. TCRdb redid the calling of the 5' RACE reads with MiXCR, one entry per CDR3 protein. The data hold approximately 900,000 distinct CDR3 sequences, with 25% to 35% observed a single time. These data were also filed under a second study, of T cells of mothers and their children.

The sequenced material came from blood. These receptors all come from a woman between 40 and 50 years old in good health.

As to this clonotype: A much larger clone differs from this one at a single base, so this may be a read error. The chain is built from TRBV28 and TRBJ2-1; D ambiguous. The CDR3 runs 15 residues. Per germline, CDR1 MDHEN and CDR2 SYDVKM. The CDR3 coding sequence is TGTGCCAGCAGTTTAGTGCTGAGCTCCTACAATGAGCTGTTCTTC. This codes for CASSLVLSSYNELFF.

The rearrangement joins TRBV7-3 to TRBJ2-6, with D perhaps matching TRBD2 (6 bases). The CDR3 covers 16 residues. Trimming took 4 bases from V and 2 from J, leaving 12 bases between them. Looked up from germline, CDR1 is SGHTA and CDR2 is FQGTGA. CDR3 in DNA: TGTGCCAGCAGCTCATTTGGGAGGACTGGGGCCAACGTCCTGACTTTC. The encoded protein is CASSSFGRTGANVLTF.

Regarding this clonotype: Sequence at one end of the junction differs from germline and may be a read error. This chain uses TRBV27 with TRBJ2-2; 11 nucleotides line up with TRBD1. CDR1 MNHEY and CDR2 SMNVEV come from the germline V gene (reference sequence). This CDR3 is 18 amino acids long. CDR3 loop: CASSFRLRDRGDTEELFF. In DNA, the CDR3 is TGTGCCAGCAGCTTCAGACTCCGGGACAGGGGGGACACCGAGGAGCTGTTTTTT.

This clonotype occurred a few times. The chain carries TRBV28 and TRBJ1-1; D ambiguous. With 6 bases removed from V and 7 bases from J, the gap between germline ends came to 6 bases. The length of the CDR3 is 10 residues. Looked up from germline, CDR1 is MDHEN and CDR2 is SYDVKM. The CDR3 here is CASRRVEAFF. In nucleotides, the CDR3 is TGTGCCAGCAGGAGAGTTGAAGCTTTCTTT.

V and J are TRBV24-1 and TRBJ2-4, with 9 bases lining up with TRBD1. The tail of the sequence fits TRBJ2-7 better, so the J call may be wrong. Germline V gene lookup returns CDR1 KGHDR and CDR2 SFDVKD. CDR3 length: 16 amino acids. DNA for the CDR3: TGTGCCACCAGTGATAGGACAGGGGAGGGGTGCTACGAGCAGTACTTC. Encoded protein: CATSDRTGEGCYEQYF.

This clonotype was seen more than once but under ten times. The chain recombines TRBV5-1 with TRBJ1-5; a weak D match, TRBD1 (6 bases). The CDR3 contains 15 residues. Trimming took off 0 bases at V and 5 bases at J, with 12 bases between the two ends. Germline V gene lookup returns CDR1 SGHRS and CDR2 YFSETQ. The CDR3 nucleotides are TGCGCCAGCAGCTTGGTAGGAGGGGGGGATCAGCCCCAGCATTTT. This translates into CASSLVGGGDQPQHF.

In this sample, this clonotype turned up many times. The rearrangement links TRBV28 to TRBJ2-7; 8 positions agree with TRBD2. The V gene's germline CDR1 is MDHEN and CDR2 SYDVKM. With 6 bases clipped from V and 2 bases from J, the junction kept 3 bases outside the gene matches. The CDR3 sequence is 13 residues long. DNA of the CDR3: TGTGCCAGCAGGCGGGGGGAGCCCTACGAGCAGTACTTC. Protein product: CASRRGEPYEQYF.

The chain employs TRBV9 and TRBJ2-3; D may be TRBD2 (6 bases). The CDR3 has 14 amino acids. Germline V gene data show CDR1 as SGDLS and CDR2 as YYNGEE. V lost 0 bases to trimming and J lost 5 bases, with 10 bases between them. The CDR3 DNA follows: TGTGCCAGCAGCGTAGGTCCCGGGGGAGATACGCAGTATTTT. It is translated as CASSVGPGGDTQYF. Together with reference TRBV9 and TRBJ2-3, the CDR3 gives the full variable domain: DSGVTQTPKHLITATGQRVTLRCSPRSGDLSVYWYQQSLDQGLQFLIQYYNGEERAKGNILERFSAQQFPDLHSELNLSSLELGDSALYFCASSVGPGGDTQYFGPGTRLTVL.

This clonotype was counted only a few times. This rearrangement joins TRBV5-5 to TRBJ1-2; D not resolved. Trimming left V 1 base short and J 4 bases short, with 11 bases between. This CDR3 has 14 residues. The germline V gene encodes CDR1 SGHKS and CDR2 YYEKEE (reference sequence). The CDR3 region is CASSLLGTTYGYTF. The CDR3 DNA reads TGTGCCAGCAGCTTGCTTGGTACCACCTATGGCTACACCTTC. Together with reference TRBV5-5 and TRBJ1-2, the CDR3 gives the full variable domain: DAGVTQSPTHLIKTRGQQVTLRCSPISGHKSVSWYQQVLGQGPQFIFQYYEKEERGRGNFPDRFSARQFPNYSSELNVNALLLGDSALYLCASSLLGTTYGYTFGSGTRLTVV.

The sample holds a few counts of this clonotype. This rearrangement joins TRBV20-1 to TRBJ2-7; D may match TRBD1 or TRBD2 (5 bases each). In germline, CDR1 is DFQATT, CDR2 SNEGSKA (reference sequence). This CDR3 is built from 14 residues. V lost 3 bases to trimming and J lost 5 bases, with 17 bases between them. The DNA of the CDR3 is TGCAGTGCTAGGACTACCGGGACGGGGAACGAGCAGTACTTC. Its protein product is CSARTTGTGNEQYF.